A selection of T cell receptor beta chains follows, all from one sample in a study of T cells in Graves' hyperthyroidism and ophthalmopathy. TCRdb re-called the multiplex PCR reads through MiXCR, storing one row per CDR3 protein. There are nearly 600,000 distinct CDR3 sequences in the sample; roughly 13% occur only once, and approximately 5.7% lies in the top ten. Sequencing was done on a sample of blood. Receptors were obtained from a woman aged 25 to 39 with Graves' hyperthyroidism that later progressed to Graves' ophthalmopathy. Both conserved end residues are part of each CDR3. D genes are given only for firm matches. For some rows the clone size is stated as once, few or many, or as a class when expanded; others skip it.

D gene	clone size	V gene	J gene	CDR3 protein	CDR3 DNA
NA	many	TRBV12-5	TRBJ2-1	CASGLDRVRNEQFF	TGTGCTAGTGGTTTGGACAGGGTGAGAAATGAGCAGTTCTTC
NA	NA	TRBV5-1	TRBJ2-5	CASSLAGDPGAGRETQYF	TGCGCCAGCAGCTTGGCGGGTGACCCGGGGGCAGGCAGAGAGACCCAGTACTTC
TRBD2	many	TRBV9	TRBJ2-3	CASSVTPAGGLTDTQYF	TGTGCCAGCAGCGTAACCCCAGCGGGAGGGCTCACAGATACGCAGTATTTT
NA	many	TRBV28	TRBJ1-1	CASSLGRGGAVEAFF	TGTGCCAGCAGTTTAGGTCGCGGGGGCGCAGTCGAAGCTTTCTTT
TRBD1	few	TRBV3-1	TRBJ1-3	CASSPTGGFERNTIYF	TGTGCCAGCAGCCCAACAGGGGGGTTCGAGAGAAACACCATATATTTT
TRBD2	many	TRBV6-1	TRBJ2-5	CASRDAGVREETQYF	TGTGCCAGCAGAGACGCGGGAGTGAGGGAGGAGACCCAGTACTTC
TRBD1	NA	TRBV6-1	TRBJ1-5	CASSTTGAPQHF	TGTGCCAGCAGTACGACAGGGGCGCCCCAGCATTTT
NA	many	TRBV2	TRBJ2-7	CAPKKGAEQYF	TGTGCTCCCAAGAAGGGCGCCGAGCAGTACTTC
NA	few	TRBV20-1	TRBJ2-7	CSALQTVPSYEQYF	TGCAGTGCTTTACAGACAGTGCCCTCCTACGAGCAGTACTTC
NA	many	TRBV6-1	TRBJ2-1	CASSLTRGLSYNEQFF	TGTGCCAGCAGTTTGACACGGGGACTCTCCTACAATGAGCAGTTCTTC
TRBD2	NA	TRBV29-1	TRBJ2-3	CSVAAIGTSGSSTDTQYF	TGCAGCGTCGCCGCGATTGGGACTAGCGGGAGTAGCACAGATACGCAGTATTTT
NA	many	TRBV20-1	TRBJ1-1	CSARDHLRADTEAFF	TGCAGTGCTAGAGACCACTTAAGGGCGGACACTGAAGCTTTCTTT
NA	NA	TRBV4-2	TRBJ1-5	CASSHVTSGSHQPQHF	TGTGCCAGCAGCCACGTCACCTCGGGTAGCCATCAGCCCCAGCATTTT
NA	many	TRBV12-3/TRBV12-4	TRBJ2-1	CASSLVGDYNEQFF	TGTGCCAGCAGTTTAGTTGGGGATTACAATGAGCAGTTCTTC
NA	many	TRBV6-1	TRBJ1-1	CAHRRGMNTEAFF	TGTGCCCATAGAAGGGGGATGAACACTGAAGCTTTCTTT
TRBD1	NA	TRBV6-1	TRBJ1-5	CASSEPTGASNQPQHF	TGTGCCAGCAGTGAACCGACAGGGGCGAGCAATCAGCCCCAGCATTTT
NA	NA	TRBV15	TRBJ2-6	CATSRDGGGAGANVLTF	TGTGCCACCAGCAGAGATGGAGGGGGCGCTGGGGCCAACGTCCTGACTTTC
TRBD2	many	TRBV6-1	TRBJ2-1	CASSEPGLAGYNEQFF	TGTGCCAGCAGTGAACCCGGACTAGCGGGATACAATGAGCAGTTCTTC
TRBD1	many	TRBV24-1	TRBJ2-1	CATSWTGGHNEQFF	TGTGCCACCAGTTGGACAGGGGGCCACAATGAGCAGTTCTTC
NA	NA	TRBV6-1	TRBJ2-5	CASSPPSSETQYF	TGTGCCAGCAGCCCCCCGAGTTCGGAGACCCAGTACTTC
NA	many	TRBV12-5	TRBJ2-2	CASGTVNTGELFF	TGTGCTAGTGGAACAGTGAACACCGGGGAGCTGTTTTTT
NA	NA	TRBV19	TRBJ1-5	CASSIEQGQPQHF	TGTGCCAGTAGTATAGAACAGGGCCAGCCCCAGCATTTT
NA	many	TRBV27	TRBJ2-3	CASRRAQPDTQYF	TGTGCCAGCCGGAGGGCCCAACCAGATACGCAGTATTTT
NA	few	TRBV20-1	TRBJ2-7	CSARSLSGDEQYF	TGCAGTGCTAGAAGCCTCTCGGGGGACGAGCAGTACTTC
TRBD2	NA	TRBV11-2	TRBJ2-7	CASSSGTSRGVYEQYF	TGTGCCAGCAGCTCTGGGACTAGCCGGGGGGTTTACGAGCAGTACTTC
TRBD2	NA	TRBV19	TRBJ2-5	CASSVGGLAGRETQYF	TGTGCCAGTAGTGTGGGGGGCCTAGCGGGAAGAGAGACCCAGTACTTC
TRBD1	many	TRBV7-8	TRBJ2-1	CASSSASPGRGLDEQFF	TGTGCCAGCAGCTCAGCTTCACCGGGCAGGGGGCTCGATGAGCAGTTCTTC
NA	many	TRBV12-3/TRBV12-4	TRBJ1-5	CASSFRGAGTGGQPQHF	TGTGCCAGCAGTTTCCGGGGTGCAGGGACGGGCGGGCAGCCCCAGCATTTT
NA	few	TRBV5-1	TRBJ2-7	CASSPDRDSHYEQYF	TGCGCCAGCAGCCCGGACCGGGACTCTCACTACGAGCAGTACTTC
TRBD2	NA	TRBV9	TRBJ2-1	CASSVGPSGYDEQFF	TGTGCCAGCAGCGTAGGTCCTAGCGGGTATGATGAGCAGTTCTTC
TRBD1	many	TRBV11-3	TRBJ1-1	CASLDRTGMNTEAFF	TGTGCCAGCTTGGATCGGACAGGGATGAACACTGAAGCTTTCTTT
NA	NA	TRBV9	TRBJ1-2	CASSPGSRGYTF	TGTGCCAGCAGCCCCGGTAGTCGTGGCTACACCTTC
TRBD2	many	TRBV7-2	TRBJ2-3	CASSLQAGGPHDTQYF	TGTGCCAGCAGCCTCCAGGCGGGAGGACCCCACGATACGCAGTATTTT
NA	NA	TRBV7-9	TRBJ2-1	CASSLAGGINYNEQFF	TGTGCCAGCAGCTTAGCGGGAGGAATCAACTACAATGAGCAGTTCTTC
TRBD1	NA	TRBV30	TRBJ2-5	CAWSVGTGPLHF	TGTGCCTGGAGTGTCGGGACAGGGCCTTTACACTTC
NA	NA	TRBV7-9	TRBJ2-2	CASSLTPHLPGELFF	TGTGCCAGCAGCTTAACCCCTCACCTGCCCGGGGAGCTGTTTTTT
TRBD2	many	TRBV9	TRBJ2-2	CASSVDSGGNTGELFF	TGTGCCAGCAGCGTAGATAGCGGGGGGAACACCGGGGAGCTGTTTTTT
NA	few	TRBV5-8	TRBJ1-2	CASSPDGYYGYTF	TGTGCCAGCAGCCCGGACGGATACTATGGCTACACCTTC
NA	many	TRBV7-2	TRBJ1-3	CASRTQGLEGNTIYF	TGTGCCAGCAGAACACAGGGACTCGAGGGAAACACCATATATTTT
NA	NA	TRBV6-1	TRBJ1-2	CAIGPDRNHSYTF	TGTGCCATCGGCCCGGACCGTAATCATAGCTACACCTTC
TRBD2	many	TRBV5-4	TRBJ2-7	CASSLGLAGGPSEQYF	TGTGCCAGCAGCCTGGGACTAGCGGGAGGGCCAAGCGAGCAGTACTTC
NA	NA	TRBV11-2	TRBJ1-6	CASSSRDGANSPLHF	TGTGCCAGCAGCTCCCGGGACGGGGCGAATTCACCCCTCCACTTT
NA	many	TRBV27	TRBJ1-1	CASSLTRGSEAFF	TGTGCCAGCAGTTTAACAAGGGGGAGTGAAGCTTTCTTT
NA	many	TRBV30	TRBJ2-3	CAWSGGLTGTQHYSTDTQYF	TGTGCCTGGAGTGGGGGTCTCACCGGGACACAACATTATAGCACAGATACGCAGTATTTT
TRBD2	many	TRBV4-1	TRBJ2-3	CASSQENSGTVQDTQYF	TGCGCCAGCAGCCAAGAAAATAGCGGGACGGTCCAAGATACGCAGTATTTT
NA	NA	TRBV6-1	TRBJ2-1	CASVRGPSYNEQFF	TGTGCCAGCGTCAGGGGACCTTCCTACAATGAGCAGTTCTTC
TRBD2	many	TRBV11-2	TRBJ2-7	CASSLDLAELSYEQYF	TGTGCCAGCAGCTTAGATCTAGCGGAACTCTCCTACGAGCAGTACTTC
NA	many	TRBV19	TRBJ1-5	CASSVGNQPQHF	TGTGCCAGTAGTGTAGGGAATCAGCCCCAGCATTTT
NA	NA	TRBV28	TRBJ2-2	CASSWTVGTGELFF	TGTGCCAGCAGTTGGACGGTTGGGACCGGGGAGCTGTTTTTT
TRBD1	NA	TRBV5-1	TRBJ2-5	CASSLAQGAHETKYF	TGCGCCAGCAGCTTGGCACAGGGGGCGCACGAGACCAAGTACTTC
NA	many	TRBV12-3/TRBV12-4	TRBJ1-6	CASSLMEGDNSPLHF	TGTGCCAGCAGTTTGATGGAGGGCGATAATTCACCCCTCCACTTT
NA	many	TRBV7-9	TRBJ2-3	CASSSNGRTDTQYF	TGTGCCAGCAGCTCGAACGGCCGCACAGATACGCAGTATTTT
TRBD1	NA	TRBV18	TRBJ1-6	CASSPPTGEYSPLHF	TGTGCCAGCTCACCGCCGACAGGGGAATATTCACCCCTCCACTTT